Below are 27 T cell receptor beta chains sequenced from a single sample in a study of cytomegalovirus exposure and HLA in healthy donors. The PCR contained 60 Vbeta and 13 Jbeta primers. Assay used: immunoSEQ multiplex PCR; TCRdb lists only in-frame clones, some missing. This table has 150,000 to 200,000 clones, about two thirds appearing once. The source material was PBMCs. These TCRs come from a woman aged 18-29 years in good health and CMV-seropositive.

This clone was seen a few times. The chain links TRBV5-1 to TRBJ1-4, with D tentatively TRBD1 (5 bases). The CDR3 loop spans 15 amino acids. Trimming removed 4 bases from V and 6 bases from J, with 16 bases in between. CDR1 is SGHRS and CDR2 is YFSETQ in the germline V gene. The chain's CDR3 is CASSPPGGAHEKLFF. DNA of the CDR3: TGCGCCAGCAGCCCCCCCGGGGGTGCTCATGAAAAACTGTTTTTT. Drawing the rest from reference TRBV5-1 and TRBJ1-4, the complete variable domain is KAGVTQTPRYLIKTRGQQVTLSCSPISGHRSVSWYQQTPGQGLQFLFEYFSETQRNKGNFPGRFSGRQFSNSRSEMNVSTLELGDSALYLCASSPPGGAHEKLFFGSGTQLSVL.

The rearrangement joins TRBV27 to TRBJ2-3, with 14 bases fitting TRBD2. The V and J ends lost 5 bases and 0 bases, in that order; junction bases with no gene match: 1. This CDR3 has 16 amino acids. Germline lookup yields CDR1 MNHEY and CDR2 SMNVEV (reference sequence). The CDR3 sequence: CASSGTSGGSTDTQYF. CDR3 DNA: TGTGCCAGCAGTGGGACTAGCGGGGGTAGCACAGATACGCAGTATTTT.

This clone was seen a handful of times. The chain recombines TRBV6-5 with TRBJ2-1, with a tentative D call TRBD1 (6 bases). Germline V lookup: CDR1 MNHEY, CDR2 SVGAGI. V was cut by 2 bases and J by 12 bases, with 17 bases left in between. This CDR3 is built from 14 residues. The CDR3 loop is CASSYGSRTGWQFF. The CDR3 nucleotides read TGTGCCAGCAGTTACGGGTCGAGAACAGGGTGGCAGTTCTTC.

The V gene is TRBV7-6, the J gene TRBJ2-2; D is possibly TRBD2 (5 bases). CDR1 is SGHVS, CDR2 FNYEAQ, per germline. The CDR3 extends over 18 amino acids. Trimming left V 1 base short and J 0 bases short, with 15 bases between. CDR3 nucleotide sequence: TGTGCCAGCAGCTTAGATTCCCGCAGCGGAACGAACACCGGGGAGCTGTTTTTT. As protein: CASSLDSRSGTNTGELFF.

The CDR3 bases are TGTGCCAGCAGCTCTCCGTTAAATACGCAGTATTTT. The encoded protein is CASSSPLNTQYF. V usage is TRBV7-9 and J usage is TRBJ2-3, with unresolved D. Per the germline V gene, CDR1 is SEHNR and CDR2 is FQNEAQ (reference sequence). The CDR3 loop spans 12 amino acids. The ends were cut back, 4 bases at V and 7 bases at J, with 9 bases in the middle. The variable domain in full, with the rest retrieved from reference TRBV7-9 and TRBJ2-3, is DTGVSQNPRHKITKRGQNVTFRCDPISEHNRLYWYRQTLGQGPEFLTYFQNEAQLEKSRLLSDRFSAERPKGSFSTLEIQRTEQGDSAMYLCASSSPLNTQYFGPGTRLTVL.

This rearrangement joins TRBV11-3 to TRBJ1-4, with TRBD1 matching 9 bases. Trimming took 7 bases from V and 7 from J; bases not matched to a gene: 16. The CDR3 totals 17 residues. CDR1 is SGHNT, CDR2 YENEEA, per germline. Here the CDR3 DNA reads TGTGCCAGCAACCCAGCCGCCCCGGGACAGGGAAGTGAAAAACTGTTTTTT. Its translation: CASNPAAPGQGSEKLFF.

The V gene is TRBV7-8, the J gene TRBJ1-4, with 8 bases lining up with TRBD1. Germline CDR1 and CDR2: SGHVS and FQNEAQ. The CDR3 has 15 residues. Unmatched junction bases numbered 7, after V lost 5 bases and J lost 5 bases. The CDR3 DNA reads TGTGCCAGCAGCGATGACAGGGGCACGAATGAAAAACTGTTTTTT. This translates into CASSDDRGTNEKLFF. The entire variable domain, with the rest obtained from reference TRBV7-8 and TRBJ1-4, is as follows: GAGVSQSPRYKVAKRGQDVALRCDPISGHVSLFWYQQALGQGPEFLTYFQNEAQLDKSGLPSDRFFAERPEGSVSTLKIQRTQQEDSAVYLCASSDDRGTNEKLFFGSGTQLSVL.

CDR3 sequence: CASSLVPFRRTNLLETQYF. The CDR3 region has the DNA TGTGCCAGCAGCTTAGTTCCATTCAGGCGTACCAACCTTCTAGAGACCCAGTACTTC. The chain employs TRBV7-2 and TRBJ2-5; D unresolved. The V end was cut by 1 base, the J end by 4 bases, with 25 bases between. CDR3 size: 19 residues. The germline CDR1 and CDR2 sequences are SGHTA and FQGNSA.

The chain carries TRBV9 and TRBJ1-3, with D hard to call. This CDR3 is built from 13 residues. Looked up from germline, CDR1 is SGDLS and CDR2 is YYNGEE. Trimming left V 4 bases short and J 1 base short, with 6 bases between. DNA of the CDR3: TGTGCCAGCAGCCCAGTATCTGGAAACACCATATATTTT. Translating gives CASSPVSGNTIYF.

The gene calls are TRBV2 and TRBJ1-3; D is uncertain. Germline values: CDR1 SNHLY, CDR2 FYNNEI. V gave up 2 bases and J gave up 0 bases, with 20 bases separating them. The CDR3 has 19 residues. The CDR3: CASSELRPRGGSSGNTIYF. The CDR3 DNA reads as TGTGCCAGCAGTGAACTTCGGCCTCGTGGTGGGAGCTCTGGAAACACCATATATTTT.

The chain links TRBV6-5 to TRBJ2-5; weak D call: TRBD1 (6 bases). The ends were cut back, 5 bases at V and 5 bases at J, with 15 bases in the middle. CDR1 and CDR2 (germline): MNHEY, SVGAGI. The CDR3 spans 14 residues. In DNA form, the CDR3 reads TGTGCCAGCAGTCTACAGGGATTTCGGGAGACCCAGTACTTC. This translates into CASSLQGFRETQYF.

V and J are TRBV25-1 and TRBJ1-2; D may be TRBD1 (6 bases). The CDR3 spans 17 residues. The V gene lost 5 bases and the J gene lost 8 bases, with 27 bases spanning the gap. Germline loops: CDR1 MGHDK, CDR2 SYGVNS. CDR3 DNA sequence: TGTGCCAGCAGTCGACGAGGGGGGGGGCGGGCCCCGGGGGGCTACACCTTC. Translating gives CASSRRGGGRAPGGYTF.

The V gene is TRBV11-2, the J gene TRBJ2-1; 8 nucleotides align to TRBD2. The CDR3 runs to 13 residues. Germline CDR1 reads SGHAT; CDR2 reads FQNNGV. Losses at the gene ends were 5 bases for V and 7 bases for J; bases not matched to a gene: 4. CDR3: CASSPSGRNEQFF. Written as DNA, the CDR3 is TGTGCCAGCAGCCCCAGCGGGAGAAATGAGCAGTTCTTC.

This chain's CDR3 is CASSYRGGRGYEQYF. CDR3 coding DNA: TGTGCCAGCAGTTATCGTGGCGGCAGGGGGTACGAGCAGTACTTC. The chain carries TRBV6-5 and TRBJ2-7; 7 bases fit TRBD1. Looked up from germline, CDR1 is MNHEY and CDR2 is SVGAGI. The V and J ends lost 3 bases and 4 bases, in that order; junction bases with no gene match: 9. The CDR3 covers 15 residues.

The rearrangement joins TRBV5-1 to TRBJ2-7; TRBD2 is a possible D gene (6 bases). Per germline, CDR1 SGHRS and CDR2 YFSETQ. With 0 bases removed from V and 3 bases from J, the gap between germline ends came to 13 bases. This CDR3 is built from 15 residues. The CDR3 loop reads CASSLGGDPIYEQYF. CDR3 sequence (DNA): TGCGCCAGCAGCTTGGGGGGGGACCCCATCTACGAGCAGTACTTC.

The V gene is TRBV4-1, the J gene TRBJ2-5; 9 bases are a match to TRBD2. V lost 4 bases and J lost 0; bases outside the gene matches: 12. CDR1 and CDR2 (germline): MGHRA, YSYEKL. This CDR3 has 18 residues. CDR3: CASSLAGLAGRYQETQYF. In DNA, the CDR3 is TGCGCCAGCAGCCTTGCGGGGCTAGCGGGGAGGTACCAAGAGACCCAGTACTTC.

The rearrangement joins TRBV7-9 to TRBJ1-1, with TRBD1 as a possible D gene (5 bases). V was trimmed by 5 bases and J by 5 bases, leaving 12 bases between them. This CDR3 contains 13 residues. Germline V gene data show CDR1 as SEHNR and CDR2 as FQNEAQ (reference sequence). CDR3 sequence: CASSVQRGTEAFF. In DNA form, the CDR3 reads TGTGCCAGCAGCGTACAGCGGGGGACTGAAGCTTTCTTT.

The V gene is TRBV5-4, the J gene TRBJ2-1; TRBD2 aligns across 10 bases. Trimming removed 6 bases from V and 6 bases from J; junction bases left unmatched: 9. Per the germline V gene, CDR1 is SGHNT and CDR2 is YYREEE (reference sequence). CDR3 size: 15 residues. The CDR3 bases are TGTGCCAGCACCCAGCTCGAGCGGGGGGGCAATGAGCAGTTCTTC. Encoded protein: CASTQLERGGNEQFF.

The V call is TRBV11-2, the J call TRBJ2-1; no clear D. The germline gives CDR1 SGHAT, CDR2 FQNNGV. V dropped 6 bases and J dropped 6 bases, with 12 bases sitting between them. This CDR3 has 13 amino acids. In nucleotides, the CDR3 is TGTGCCAGCAGATCTAGTTCTGTCAATGAGCAGTTCTTC. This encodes CASRSSSVNEQFF.

CDR3: CASRVAGGRYEQFF. In nucleotides, the CDR3 is TGTGCCAGCAGAGTAGCGGGAGGGCGCTATGAGCAGTTCTTC. V is TRBV28 and J is TRBJ2-1; TRBD2 matches 11 bases. The germline gives CDR1 MDHEN, CDR2 SYDVKM. After removal of 6 bases from V and 8 bases from J, the junction contained 6 bases not matched to a gene. The CDR3 consists of 14 residues.

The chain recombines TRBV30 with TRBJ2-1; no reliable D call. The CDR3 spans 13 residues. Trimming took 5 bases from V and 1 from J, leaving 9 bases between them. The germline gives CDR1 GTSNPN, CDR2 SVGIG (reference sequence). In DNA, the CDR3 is TGTGCCTGGGCGGTAGGTTCCTACAATGAGCAGTTCTTC. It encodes CAWAVGSYNEQFF.

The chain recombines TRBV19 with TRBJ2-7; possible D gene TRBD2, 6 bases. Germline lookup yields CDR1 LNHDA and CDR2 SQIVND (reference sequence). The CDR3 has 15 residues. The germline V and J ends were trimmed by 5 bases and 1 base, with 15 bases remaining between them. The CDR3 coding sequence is TGTGCCAGTAGTCCTTACGGGAGTTCGTCCTACGAGCAGTACTTC. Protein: CASSPYGSSSYEQYF. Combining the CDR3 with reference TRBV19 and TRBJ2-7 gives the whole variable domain DGGITQSPKYLFRKEGQNVTLSCEQNLNHDAMYWYRQDPGQGLRLIYYSQIVNDFQKGDIAEGYSVSREKKESFPLTVTSAQKNPTAFYLCASSPYGSSSYEQYFGPGTRLTVT.

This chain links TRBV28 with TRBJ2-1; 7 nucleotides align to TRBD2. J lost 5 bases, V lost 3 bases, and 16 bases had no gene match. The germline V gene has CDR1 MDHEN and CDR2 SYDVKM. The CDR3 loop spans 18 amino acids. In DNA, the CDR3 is TGTGCCAGCAGTTTGGTCTGGGGGAGGGCGGGGGAGAACAATGAGCAGTTCTTC. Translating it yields CASSLVWGRAGENNEQFF.

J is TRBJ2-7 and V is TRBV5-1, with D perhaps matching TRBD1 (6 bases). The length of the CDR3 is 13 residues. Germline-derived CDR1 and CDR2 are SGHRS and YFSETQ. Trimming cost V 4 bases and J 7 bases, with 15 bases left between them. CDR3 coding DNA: TGCGCCAGCAGCCCATACAGGGTGCGGGAGCAGTACTTC. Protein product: CASSPYRVREQYF.

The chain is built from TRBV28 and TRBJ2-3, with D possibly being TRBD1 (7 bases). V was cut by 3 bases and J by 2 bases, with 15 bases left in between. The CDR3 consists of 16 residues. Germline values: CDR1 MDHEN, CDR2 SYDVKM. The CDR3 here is CASSFLAGQPTDTQYF. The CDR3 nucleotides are TGTGCCAGCAGTTTCCTCGCGGGACAGCCCACAGATACGCAGTATTTT.

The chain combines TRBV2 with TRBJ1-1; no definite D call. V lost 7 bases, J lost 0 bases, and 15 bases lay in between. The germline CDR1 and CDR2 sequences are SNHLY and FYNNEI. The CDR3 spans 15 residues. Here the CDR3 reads CASTQNTVMNTEAFF. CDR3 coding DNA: TGTGCCAGCACCCAGAATACAGTAATGAACACTGAAGCTTTCTTT.

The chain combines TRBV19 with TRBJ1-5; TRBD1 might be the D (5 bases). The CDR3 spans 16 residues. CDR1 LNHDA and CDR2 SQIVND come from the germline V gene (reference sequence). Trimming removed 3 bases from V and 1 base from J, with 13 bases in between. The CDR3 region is CASSMETVMSNQPQHF. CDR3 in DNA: TGTGCCAGTAGTATGGAGACAGTGATGAGCAATCAGCCCCAGCATTTT.